Described below is a single TCR beta chain sequence and its context. Its antigen is currently unknown. CDR1 and CDR2 (germline): DFQATT, SNEGSKA (reference sequence). The CDR3 runs 15 residues. The V end lost 5 bases, the J end lost 5 bases, and 19 bases lay between the germline ends. Through a sample-barcoded 5' primer and a J-beta primer mix, a second PCR was run for roughly 6 to 11 cycles. Per sample, CDR3-containing paired-end reads numbered at least 2.5 million. TCRdb reprocessed the 5' RACE reads with MiXCR, giving one entry per CDR3 protein. The sample records about 580,000 distinct CDR3 sequences, roughly 43% being singletons. The data belong to a study of blood T cells in healthy people across ages. Study-level points and caveats: A conclusive naive versus antigen-experienced comparison was prevented by the unsorted PBMCs. Diversity of TCR beta per million T cells declined in a roughly linear way with age.

The material sequenced was blood. The sequence derives from a man older than 75 in good health. The gene calls are TRBV20-1 and TRBJ1-5; no clear D gene. The CDR3 sequence: CSAFSGATQHQPQHF. In nucleotides, the CDR3 is TGCAGTGCTTTTTCGGGTGCGACACAACATCAGCCCCAGCATTTT.